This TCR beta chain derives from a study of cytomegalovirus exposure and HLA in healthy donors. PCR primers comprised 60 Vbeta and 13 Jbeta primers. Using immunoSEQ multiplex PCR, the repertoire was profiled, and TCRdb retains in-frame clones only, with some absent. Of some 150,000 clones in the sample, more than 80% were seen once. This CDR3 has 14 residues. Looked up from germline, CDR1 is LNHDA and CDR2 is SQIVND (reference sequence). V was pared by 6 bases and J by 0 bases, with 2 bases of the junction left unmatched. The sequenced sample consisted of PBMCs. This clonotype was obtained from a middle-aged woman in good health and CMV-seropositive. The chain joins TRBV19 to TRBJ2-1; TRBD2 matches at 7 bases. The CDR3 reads CASSGGSSYNEQFF. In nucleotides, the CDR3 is TGTGCCAGTAGCGGCGGGAGCTCCTACAATGAGCAGTTCTTC. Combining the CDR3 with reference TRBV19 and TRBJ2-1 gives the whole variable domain DGGITQSPKYLFRKEGQNVTLSCEQNLNHDAMYWYRQDPGQGLRLIYYSQIVNDFQKGDIAEGYSVSREKKESFPLTVTSAQKNPTAFYLCASSGGSSYNEQFFGPGTRLTVL.